The 30 T cell receptor beta chains listed next were all sequenced from one sample in a study of cytotoxic CD8 clonotypes in ibrutinib-treated CLL. Method: immunoSEQ multiplex PCR; TCRdb's copy keeps in-frame clones and lacks some. This repertoire shows 140,000 to 150,000 clones, 60% to 85% found once; its top ten account for about 5%. The sequenced sample was PBMCs, obtained after 24 months of ibrutinib treatment. Receptor source: a human donor with chronic lymphocytic leukemia.

The chain carries TRBV27 and TRBJ2-7, with D possibly TRBD1 on 6 matching bases. Looked up from germline, CDR1 is MNHEY and CDR2 is SMNVEV (reference sequence). The length of the CDR3 is 14 residues. V was trimmed by 0 bases and J by 4 bases, leaving 10 bases between them. This CDR3 reads CASSLSWQGYEQYF. CDR3 DNA: TGTGCCAGCAGTTTATCGTGGCAGGGGTACGAGCAGTACTTC.

This chain connects TRBV10-3 to TRBJ2-1; the D gene is possibly TRBD1 (5 bases). Trimming cost V 3 bases and J 4 bases, with 13 bases left between them. CDR1 and CDR2 from the germline V gene are ENHRY and SYGVKD. The length of the CDR3 is 15 residues. CDR3 in amino acids: CAISDAGRLYNEQFF. CDR3 nucleotide sequence: TGTGCCATCAGTGATGCAGGGCGGCTTTACAATGAGCAGTTCTTC.

The chain has TRBV2 and TRBJ1-1; 10 bases are shared with TRBD1. The CDR3 extends over 16 amino acids. Germline V CDR1 and CDR2: SNHLY, FYNNEI. Trimming at V came to 4 bases and at J to 4 bases, leaving 9 bases not matched to a gene. The CDR3 here is CASSGPPGQGTTEAFF. CDR3 coding DNA: TGTGCCAGCAGTGGCCCCCCGGGACAGGGGACCACTGAAGCTTTCTTT. Full variable domain (remainder filled in from reference TRBV2 and TRBJ1-1): EPEVTQTPSHQVTQMGQEVILRCVPISNHLYFYWYRQILGQKVEFLVSFYNNEISEKSEIFDDQFSVERPDGSNFTLKIRSTKLEDSAMYFCASSGPPGQGTTEAFFGQGTRLTVV.

The chain is built from TRBV5-1 and TRBJ2-5, with D perhaps matching TRBD2 (6 bases). The CDR3 spans 16 residues. Trimming took off 6 bases at V and 5 bases at J, with 23 bases between the two ends. CDR1 and CDR2 from the germline V gene are SGHRS and YFSETQ. The CDR3 spells CASTTSIPHAGETQYF. CDR3 sequence (DNA): TGCGCCAGCACCACCTCCATCCCCCACGCGGGGGAGACCCAGTACTTC.

This rearrangement joins TRBV27 to TRBJ1-1; the match to TRBD1 covers 9 bases. Unmatched junction bases numbered 8, after V lost 5 bases and J lost 4 bases. The V gene's germline CDR1 is MNHEY and CDR2 SMNVEV (reference sequence). This CDR3 has 15 residues. The CDR3 sequence: CASSPGTGSATEAFF. CDR3 nucleotide sequence: TGTGCCAGCAGTCCCGGGACAGGGTCGGCCACTGAAGCTTTCTTT.

This clone was seen a single time. The J gene is TRBJ1-3, the V gene TRBV5-1, with 8 bases matching TRBD1. V lost 0 bases and J lost 4; bases outside the gene matches: 0. The CDR3 is 14 residues long. The germline V gene encodes CDR1 SGHRS and CDR2 YFSETQ. The CDR3 reads CASSLGQGGNTIYF. In DNA form, the CDR3 reads TGCGCCAGCAGCTTGGGACAGGGGGGAAACACCATATATTTT. Together with reference TRBV5-1 and TRBJ1-3, the CDR3 gives the full variable domain: KAGVTQTPRYLIKTRGQQVTLSCSPISGHRSVSWYQQTPGQGLQFLFEYFSETQRNKGNFPGRFSGRQFSNSRSEMNVSTLELGDSALYLCASSLGQGGNTIYFGEGSWLTVV.

This CDR3 is CASSQTGRLQETQYF. In DNA, the CDR3 is TGTGCCAGCAGCCAAACGGGACGGCTACAGGAGACCCAGTACTTC. The V and J genes are TRBV11-2 and TRBJ2-5; tentatively, D is TRBD1 or TRBD2 (5 bases each). V shed 5 bases and J shed 5 bases, with 18 bases lying between them. The germline V gene encodes CDR1 SGHAT and CDR2 FQNNGV. This CDR3 region has 15 residues.

This clone has more than one count but fewer than ten. The chain is built from TRBV7-8 and TRBJ2-7; 12 bases map to TRBD1. The CDR3 has 14 amino acids. Unmatched junction bases numbered 6, after V lost 5 bases and J lost 7 bases. In germline, CDR1 is SGHVS, CDR2 FQNEAQ. The CDR3 is CASSPGQGAREQYF. CDR3 sequence (DNA): TGTGCCAGCAGCCCGGGACAGGGGGCCCGGGAGCAGTACTTC.

This chain joins TRBV29-1 and TRBJ2-1, with 10 positions matching TRBD2. Germline V gives CDR1 SQVTM, CDR2 ANQGSEA. The CDR3 is 15 amino acids. Trimming cost V 3 bases and J 12 bases; bases outside gene matches: 14. The CDR3 loop is CSVEGGPIAGGGQFF. CDR3 coding DNA: TGCAGCGTTGAGGGGGGGCCGATAGCGGGAGGTGGGCAGTTCTTC.

V is TRBV14 and J is TRBJ2-3; D uncertain. This CDR3 is 12 amino acids long. V was clipped by 8 bases and J by 1 base, with 7 bases between them. Germline-derived CDR1 and CDR2 are SGHDN and FVKESK. The DNA for the CDR3 is TGTGCCAGCGGACCCCGCACAGATACGCAGTATTTT. Its protein is CASGPRTDTQYF.

This chain uses TRBV2 with TRBJ2-5, with 8 bases that match TRBD1. In germline, CDR1 is SNHLY, CDR2 FYNNEI. Trimming removed 7 bases from V and 3 bases from J; junction bases left unmatched: 7. There are 14 residues in the CDR3. The CDR3 loop is CASTRYRGEETQYF. The CDR3 DNA reads as TGTGCCAGCACTCGATACAGGGGGGAAGAGACCCAGTACTTC. Combining the CDR3 with reference TRBV2 and TRBJ2-5 gives the whole variable domain EPEVTQTPSHQVTQMGQEVILRCVPISNHLYFYWYRQILGQKVEFLVSFYNNEISEKSEIFDDQFSVERPDGSNFTLKIRSTKLEDSAMYFCASTRYRGEETQYFGPGTRLLVL.

This clone was seen a few times. V is TRBV7-2 and J is TRBJ2-1; TRBD2 agrees at 12 bases. V lost 4 bases and J lost 8; bases outside the gene matches: 6. The V gene's germline CDR1 is SGHTA and CDR2 FQGNSA. This CDR3 has 15 amino acids. The chain's CDR3 is CASSSGTSGWHEQFF. The CDR3 region has the DNA TGTGCCAGCAGCTCCGGGACTAGCGGGTGGCATGAGCAGTTCTTC. The full variable domain, rest sourced from reference TRBV7-2 and TRBJ2-1, is GAGVSQSPSNKVTEKGKDVELRCDPISGHTALYWYRQSLGQGLEFLIYFQGNSAPDKSGLPSDRFSAERTGGSVSTLTIQRTQQEDSAVYLCASSSGTSGWHEQFFGPGTRLTVL.

The chain employs TRBV5-4 and TRBJ2-5, with 8 bases aligning to TRBD1. V was pared by 0 bases and J by 5 bases, with 9 bases of the junction left unmatched. Germline V lookup: CDR1 SGHNT, CDR2 YYREEE (reference sequence). CDR3 length: 16 amino acids. The CDR3 is CASSLGATGARETQYF. The DNA for the CDR3 is TGTGCCAGCAGCTTGGGGGCGACAGGGGCGCGGGAGACCCAGTACTTC.

At least ten counts were recorded for this clone. A read error may account for a junction end that differs from germline. This chain links TRBV7-7 with TRBJ2-1, with D possibly matching TRBD2 (5 bases). Per the germline V gene, CDR1 is SSHAT and CDR2 is FNYEAQ (reference sequence). The CDR3 is 16 residues long. The DNA for the CDR3 is TGTGCTAGCAGCCCCCGAGCGGCCTCCTCCTACAATGAGCAGTTCTTC. Amino acids: CASSPRAASSYNEQFF.

The rearrangement joins TRBV6-5 to TRBJ1-6; D uncertain. Germline loops: CDR1 MNHEY, CDR2 SVGAGI. The germline V and J ends were trimmed by 0 bases and 8 bases, with 14 bases remaining between them. The CDR3 has 16 amino acids. The CDR3, as DNA: TGTGCCAGCAGTTACTCCGTCGTTAGTCCACATTCACCCCTCCACTTT. Amino acids: CASSYSVVSPHSPLHF.

The CDR3 region has the DNA TGTGCCAGCAGCTCACCAACAGGCCTGAACACTGAAGCTTTCTTT. It yields the protein CASSSPTGLNTEAFF. This sequence joins TRBV7-2 and TRBJ1-1; D might be TRBD1 (5 bases). Germline CDR1 SGHTA, CDR2 FQGNSA. The V and J ends lost 4 bases and 0 bases respectively, with 12 bases between them. The CDR3 is 15 amino acids.

V gene TRBV19 combines with J gene TRBJ1-3; D is unclear. From germline, CDR1 is LNHDA and CDR2 SQIVND (reference sequence). The V end lost 3 bases, the J end lost 0 bases, and 6 bases lay between the germline ends. This CDR3 comprises 14 residues. The CDR3 bases are TGTGCCAGTAGTATGCGGCGCTCTGGAAACACCATATATTTT. It is translated as CASSMRRSGNTIYF.

In the case of this clone: This sample also contains other DNA sequences that code for the same CDR3. This chain joins TRBV5-1 and TRBJ1-5, with no clear D. Germline values: CDR1 SGHRS, CDR2 YFSETQ. Trimming removed 0 bases from V and 2 bases from J, with 6 bases in between. The CDR3 runs 14 residues. CDR3 nucleotides: TGCGCCAGCAGCTTGGGTGCGGGCAATCAGCCCCAGCATTTT. Protein product: CASSLGAGNQPQHF.

The chain recombines TRBV10-2 with TRBJ2-3; 8 bases match TRBD2. The CDR3 is made up of 13 amino acids. V lost 7 bases to trimming and J lost 3 bases; unmatched junction nucleotides: 3. CDR1 is WSHSY, CDR2 SAAADI, per germline. The CDR3 reads CASMVAGTDTQYF. CDR3 nucleotide sequence: TGCGCCAGCATGGTAGCGGGGACAGATACGCAGTATTTT.

The rearrangement uses TRBV4-3 and TRBJ1-4; perhaps TRBD1 as D (6 bases). The V end lost 4 bases, the J end lost 7 bases, and 16 bases lay between the germline ends. The CDR3 runs 15 residues. Germline CDR1 is LGHNA and CDR2 is YSLEER. CDR3 nucleotide sequence: TGCGCCAGCAGCCCCAGGGGTAGGGTTGTTGAAAAACTGTTTTTT. It encodes CASSPRGRVVEKLFF.

CDR3 loop: CASSQARLAAPYEQYF. The DNA of the CDR3 is TGCGCCAGCAGCCAAGCCCGACTAGCGGCCCCCTACGAGCAGTACTTC. The rearrangement links TRBV4-3 to TRBJ2-7, with 9 nucleotides matching TRBD2. The CDR3 is 16 residues long. Germline values: CDR1 LGHNA, CDR2 YSLEER. V gave up 1 base and J gave up 2 bases; unmatched junction bases: 6.

This sequence joins TRBV7-2 and TRBJ1-2; 9 bases line up with TRBD1. The CDR3 loop spans 17 amino acids. Looked up from germline, CDR1 is SGHTA and CDR2 is FQGNSA. Trimming at V came to 1 base and at J to 7 bases, leaving 13 bases not matched to a gene. The CDR3 DNA reads as TGTGCCAGCAGCTTAGGTGGTACCGCGGGACAGGGTGGTGGCTACACCTTC. Translated, it gives CASSLGGTAGQGGGYTF.

This rearrangement joins TRBV29-1 to TRBJ1-1; 7 nucleotides agree with TRBD1. The CDR3 runs 14 residues. V lost 0 bases to trimming and J lost 11 bases; unmatched junction nucleotides: 12. In germline, CDR1 is SQVTM, CDR2 ANQGSEA. CDR3 region: CSVEDRGQGEAAFF. CDR3 nucleotide sequence: TGCAGCGTTGAAGACCGTGGGCAGGGGGAGGCTGCTTTCTTT.

This clone was seen once. The chain is built from TRBV6-4 and TRBJ2-5, with 9 bases that match TRBD2. Germline trimming cut 5 bases from V and 2 bases from J; bases unmatched to any gene: 6. CDR3 length equals 15 residues. CDR1 is MRHNA, CDR2 SNTAGT, per germline. In nucleotides, the CDR3 is TGTGCCAGCAGTCCCCTTGCGGGGGGGCAAGAGACCCAGTACTTC. This sequence encodes CASSPLAGGQETQYF.

The chain recombines TRBV11-2 with TRBJ1-2, with a possible D match to TRBD1 (6 bases). V dropped 6 bases and J dropped 3 bases, with 23 bases sitting between them. Germline V gene data show CDR1 as SGHAT and CDR2 as FQNNGV. The CDR3 runs to 17 residues. The CDR3, as DNA: TGTGCCAGCAGTCAGGGACATCCGGGCTCGTGGGACTATGGCTACACCTTC. It is translated as CASSQGHPGSWDYGYTF.

This clone was seen only once. The rearrangement uses TRBV27 and TRBJ2-7; either TRBD1 or TRBD2 may fit D (5 bases each). Germline CDR1 reads MNHEY; CDR2 reads SMNVEV (reference sequence). The CDR3 totals 12 residues. Between the trimmed V and J ends, which lost 5 bases and 8 bases, there was a span of 13 bases. In DNA, the CDR3 is TGTGCCAGCAGTCCACGAGGGGAAAAGCAGTACTTC. Amino acid sequence: CASSPRGEKQYF.

The V and J genes are TRBV18 and TRBJ2-1; TRBD2 matches at 15 bases. With V trimmed by 3 bases and J by 7 bases, 4 bases remained unmatched. Germline V gene lookup returns CDR1 KGHSH and CDR2 LQKENI. CDR3 size: 16 residues. CDR3 nucleotide sequence: TGTGCCAGCTCACCCCCCGGACTAGCGGGAGGGAATGAGCAGTTCTTC. Amino acids: CASSPPGLAGGNEQFF.

CDR3 region: CASSLDPGLAGGRGLFF. CDR3 nucleotide sequence: TGTGCCAGCAGCTTGGACCCGGGACTAGCGGGGGGCCGTGGGCTGTTTTTT. This chain links TRBV5-4 with TRBJ2-2, with 15 bases lining up with TRBD2. The V gene's germline CDR1 is SGHNT and CDR2 YYREEE (reference sequence). J lost 13 bases, V lost 0 bases, and 10 bases had no gene match. CDR3 length: 17 residues.

This chain joins TRBV9 and TRBJ2-3; D perhaps matches TRBD2 (6 bases). This CDR3 contains 18 residues. Germline V lookup: CDR1 SGDLS, CDR2 YYNGEE. V lost 3 bases and J lost 2, with 22 bases in between. CDR3 sequence reads: CASSAQLQTSLVTDTQYF. The CDR3 bases are TGTGCCAGCAGCGCACAACTCCAGACTAGTCTAGTCACAGATACGCAGTATTTT.

The sample holds a few counts of this clone. The V call is TRBV27, the J call TRBJ1-3, with a possible D match to TRBD1 (6 bases). The CDR3 extends over 14 amino acids. V was pared by 6 bases and J by 0 bases, with 9 bases between. In germline, CDR1 is MNHEY, CDR2 SMNVEV (reference sequence). CDR3: CASRGASSGNTIYF. In DNA, the CDR3 is TGTGCCAGCAGGGGGGCTTCCTCTGGAAACACCATATATTTT.